This T cell receptor beta chain was retrieved from a study of beta chain features in type 1 diabetes. Study results and limitations: TCRB CDR3s from Type 1 diabetes patients were moderately but significantly shorter in all four CD4+ subsets. Reduced insertions and increased deletions marked VDJ junctions in type 1 diabetes patients. A cDNA-based sequencing approach could over-represent cells with high TCR expression. Patients and controls would be equally affected if PCR favored shorter templates.

Expressed TCRB transcripts got sequenced, as all isolated RNA was reverse transcribed. Generated by immunoSEQ multiplex PCR, the TCRdb table keeps only in-frame clones and is missing some. The table has about 340,000 clones, roughly 9% seen once. Per germline, CDR1 GTSNPN and CDR2 SVGIG (reference sequence). This CDR3 contains 15 residues. V lost 0 bases and J lost 7; bases outside the gene matches: 7. Details on this clone: The antigen is undetermined.

CD45RO/CCR7/CD25/CD127/CD95/CD27 sorting isolated CD4+ naive, central memory, regulatory and stem cell-like memory cells. The sequence was obtained from a man in his thirties or forties with type 1 diabetes. The sequenced sample was central memory CD4+ T cells from blood. The gene calls are TRBV30 and TRBJ2-2, with TRBD2 identical over 8 bases. DNA for the CDR3: TGTGCCTGGAGTGTAGCGGGGGCGGACAGCGGGGAGCTGTTTTTT. Translation: CAWSVAGADSGELFF.